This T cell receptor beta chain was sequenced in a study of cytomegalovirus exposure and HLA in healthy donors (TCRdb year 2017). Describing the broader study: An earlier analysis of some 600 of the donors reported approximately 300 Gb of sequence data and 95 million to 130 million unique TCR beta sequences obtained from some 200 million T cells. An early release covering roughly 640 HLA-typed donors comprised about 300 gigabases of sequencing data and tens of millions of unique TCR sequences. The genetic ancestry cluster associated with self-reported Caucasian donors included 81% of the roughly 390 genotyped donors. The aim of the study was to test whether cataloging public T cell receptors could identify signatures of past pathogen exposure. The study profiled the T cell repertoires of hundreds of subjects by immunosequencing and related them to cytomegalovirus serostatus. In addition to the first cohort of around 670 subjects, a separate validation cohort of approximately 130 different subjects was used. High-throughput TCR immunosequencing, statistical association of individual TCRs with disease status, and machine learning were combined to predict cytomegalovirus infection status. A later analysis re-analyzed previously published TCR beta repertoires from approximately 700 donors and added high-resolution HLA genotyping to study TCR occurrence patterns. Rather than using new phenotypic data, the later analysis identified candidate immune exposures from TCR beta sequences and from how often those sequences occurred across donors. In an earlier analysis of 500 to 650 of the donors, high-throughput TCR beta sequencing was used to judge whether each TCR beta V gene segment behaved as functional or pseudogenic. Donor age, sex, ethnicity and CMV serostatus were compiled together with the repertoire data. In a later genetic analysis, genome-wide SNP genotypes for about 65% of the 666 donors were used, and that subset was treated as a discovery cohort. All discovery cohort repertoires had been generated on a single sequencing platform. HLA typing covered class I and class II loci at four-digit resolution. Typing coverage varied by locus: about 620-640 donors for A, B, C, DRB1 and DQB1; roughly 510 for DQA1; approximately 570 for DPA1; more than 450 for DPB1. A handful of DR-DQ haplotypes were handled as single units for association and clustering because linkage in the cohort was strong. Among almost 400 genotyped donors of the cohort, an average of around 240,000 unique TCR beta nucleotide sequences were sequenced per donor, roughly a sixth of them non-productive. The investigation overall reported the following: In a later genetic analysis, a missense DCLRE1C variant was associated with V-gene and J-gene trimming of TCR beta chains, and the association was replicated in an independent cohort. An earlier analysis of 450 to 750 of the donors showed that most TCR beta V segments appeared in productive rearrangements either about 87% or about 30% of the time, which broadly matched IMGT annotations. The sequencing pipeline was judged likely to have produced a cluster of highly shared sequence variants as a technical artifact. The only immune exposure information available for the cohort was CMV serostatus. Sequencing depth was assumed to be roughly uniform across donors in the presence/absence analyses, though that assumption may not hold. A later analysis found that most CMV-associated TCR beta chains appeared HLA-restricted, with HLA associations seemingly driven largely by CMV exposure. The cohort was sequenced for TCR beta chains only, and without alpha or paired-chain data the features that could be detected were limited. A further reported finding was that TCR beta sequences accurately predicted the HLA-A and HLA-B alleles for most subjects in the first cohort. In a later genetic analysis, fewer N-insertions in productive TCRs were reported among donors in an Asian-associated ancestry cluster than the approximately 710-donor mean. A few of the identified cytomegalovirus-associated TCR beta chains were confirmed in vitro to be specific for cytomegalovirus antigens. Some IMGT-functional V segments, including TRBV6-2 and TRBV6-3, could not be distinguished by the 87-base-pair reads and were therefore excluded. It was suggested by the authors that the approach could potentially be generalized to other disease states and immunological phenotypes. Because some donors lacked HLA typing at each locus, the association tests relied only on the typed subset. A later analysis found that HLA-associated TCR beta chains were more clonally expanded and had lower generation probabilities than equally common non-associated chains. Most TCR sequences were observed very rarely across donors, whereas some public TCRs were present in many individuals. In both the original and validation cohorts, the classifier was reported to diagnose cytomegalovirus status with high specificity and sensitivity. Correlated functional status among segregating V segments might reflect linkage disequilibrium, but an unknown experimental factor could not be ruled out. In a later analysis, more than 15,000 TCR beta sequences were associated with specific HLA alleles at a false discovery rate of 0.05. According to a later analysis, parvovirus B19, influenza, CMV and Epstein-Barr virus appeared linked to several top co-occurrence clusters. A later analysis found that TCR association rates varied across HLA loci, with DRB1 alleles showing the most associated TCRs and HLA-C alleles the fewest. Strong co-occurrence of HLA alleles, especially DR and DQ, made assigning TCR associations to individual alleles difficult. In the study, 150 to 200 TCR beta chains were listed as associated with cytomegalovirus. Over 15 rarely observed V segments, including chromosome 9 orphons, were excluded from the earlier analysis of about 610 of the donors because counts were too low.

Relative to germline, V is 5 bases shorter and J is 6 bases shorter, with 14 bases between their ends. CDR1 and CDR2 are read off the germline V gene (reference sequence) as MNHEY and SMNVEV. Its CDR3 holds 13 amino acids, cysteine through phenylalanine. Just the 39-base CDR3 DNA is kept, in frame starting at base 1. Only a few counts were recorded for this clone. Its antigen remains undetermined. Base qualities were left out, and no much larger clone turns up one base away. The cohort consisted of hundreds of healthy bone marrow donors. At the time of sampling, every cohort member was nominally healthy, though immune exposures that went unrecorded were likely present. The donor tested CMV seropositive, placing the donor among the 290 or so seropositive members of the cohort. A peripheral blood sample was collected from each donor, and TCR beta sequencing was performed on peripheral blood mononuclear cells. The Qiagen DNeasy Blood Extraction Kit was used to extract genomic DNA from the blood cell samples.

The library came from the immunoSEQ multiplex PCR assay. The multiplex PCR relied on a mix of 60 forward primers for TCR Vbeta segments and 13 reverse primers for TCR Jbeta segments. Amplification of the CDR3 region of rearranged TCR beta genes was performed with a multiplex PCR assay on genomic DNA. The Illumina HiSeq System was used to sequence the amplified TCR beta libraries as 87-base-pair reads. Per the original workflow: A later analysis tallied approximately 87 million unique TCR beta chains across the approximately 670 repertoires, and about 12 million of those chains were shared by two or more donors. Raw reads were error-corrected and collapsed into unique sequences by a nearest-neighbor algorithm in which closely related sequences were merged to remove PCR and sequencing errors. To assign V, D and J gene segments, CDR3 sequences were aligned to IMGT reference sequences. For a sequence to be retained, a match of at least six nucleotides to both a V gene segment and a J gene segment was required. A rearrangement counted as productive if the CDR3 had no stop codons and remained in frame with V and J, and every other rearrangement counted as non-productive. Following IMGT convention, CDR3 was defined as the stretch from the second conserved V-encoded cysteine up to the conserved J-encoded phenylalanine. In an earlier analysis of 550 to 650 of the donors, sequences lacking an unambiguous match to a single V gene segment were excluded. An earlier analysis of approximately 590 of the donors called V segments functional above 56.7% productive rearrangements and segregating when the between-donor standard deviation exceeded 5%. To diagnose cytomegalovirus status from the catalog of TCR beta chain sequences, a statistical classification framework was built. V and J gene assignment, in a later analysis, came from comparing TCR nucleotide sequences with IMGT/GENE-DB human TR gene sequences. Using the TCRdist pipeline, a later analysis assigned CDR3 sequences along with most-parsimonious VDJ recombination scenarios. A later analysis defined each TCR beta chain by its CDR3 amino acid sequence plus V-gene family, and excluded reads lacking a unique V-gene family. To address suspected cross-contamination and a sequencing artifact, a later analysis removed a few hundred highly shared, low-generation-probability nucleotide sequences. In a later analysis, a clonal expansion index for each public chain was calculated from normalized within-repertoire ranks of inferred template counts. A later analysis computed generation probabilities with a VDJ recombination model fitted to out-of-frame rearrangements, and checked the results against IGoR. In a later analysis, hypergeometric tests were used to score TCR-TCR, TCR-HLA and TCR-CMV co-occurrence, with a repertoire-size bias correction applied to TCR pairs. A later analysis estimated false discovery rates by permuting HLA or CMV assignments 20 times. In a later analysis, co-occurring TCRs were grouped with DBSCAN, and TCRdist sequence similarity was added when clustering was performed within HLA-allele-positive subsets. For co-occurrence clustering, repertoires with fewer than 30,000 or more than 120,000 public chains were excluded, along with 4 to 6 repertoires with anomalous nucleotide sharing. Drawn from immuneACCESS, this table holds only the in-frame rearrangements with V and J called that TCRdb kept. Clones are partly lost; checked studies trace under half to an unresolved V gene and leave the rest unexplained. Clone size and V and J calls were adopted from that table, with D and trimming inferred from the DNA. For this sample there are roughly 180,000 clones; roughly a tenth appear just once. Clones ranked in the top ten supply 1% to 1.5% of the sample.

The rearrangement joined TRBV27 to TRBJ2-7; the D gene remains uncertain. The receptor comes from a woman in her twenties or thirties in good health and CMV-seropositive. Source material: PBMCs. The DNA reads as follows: TGTGCCAGCAGTACCCACGGGTCGGGCGAGCAGTACTTC. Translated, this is CASSTHGSGEQYF.